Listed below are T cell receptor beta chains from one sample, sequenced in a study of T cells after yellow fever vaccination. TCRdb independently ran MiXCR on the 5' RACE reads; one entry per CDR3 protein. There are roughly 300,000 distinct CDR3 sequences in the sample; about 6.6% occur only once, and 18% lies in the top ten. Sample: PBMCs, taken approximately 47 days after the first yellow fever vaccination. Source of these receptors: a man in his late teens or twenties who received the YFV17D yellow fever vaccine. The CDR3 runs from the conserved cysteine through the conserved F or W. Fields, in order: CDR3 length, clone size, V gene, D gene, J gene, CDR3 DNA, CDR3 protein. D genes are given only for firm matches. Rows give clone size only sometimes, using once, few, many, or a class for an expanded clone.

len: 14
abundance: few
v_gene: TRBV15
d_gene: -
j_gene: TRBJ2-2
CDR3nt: TGTGCCACCAGCAGACAAACAAACACCGGGGAGCTGTTTTTT
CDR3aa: CATSRQTNTGELFF

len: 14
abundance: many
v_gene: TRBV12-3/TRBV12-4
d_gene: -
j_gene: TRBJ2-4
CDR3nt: TGTGCCAGCAGACCCCGGGCGGCTAAAAACATTCAGTACTTC
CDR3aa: CASRPRAAKNIQYF

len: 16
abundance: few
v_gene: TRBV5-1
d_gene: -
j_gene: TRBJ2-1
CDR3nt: TGCGCCAGCAACCGGGGAAACACGGGGGTCCTCAATGAGCAGTTCTTC
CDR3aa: CASNRGNTGVLNEQFF

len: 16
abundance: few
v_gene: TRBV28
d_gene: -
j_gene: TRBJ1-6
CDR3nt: TGTGCCAGCACCCACCGGGAGTCCCGTTGGGGTTCACCCCTCCACTTT
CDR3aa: CASTHRESRWGSPLHF

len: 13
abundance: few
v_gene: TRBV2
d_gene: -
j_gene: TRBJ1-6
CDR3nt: TGTGCCAGCTTAAGGGAATATAATTCACCCCTCCACTTT
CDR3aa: CASLREYNSPLHF

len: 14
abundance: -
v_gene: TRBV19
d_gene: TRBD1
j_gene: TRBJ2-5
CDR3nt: TGTGCCAGTAGCCGAGATCCACCAGGGGGGACCCAGTACTTC
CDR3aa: CASSRDPPGGTQYF

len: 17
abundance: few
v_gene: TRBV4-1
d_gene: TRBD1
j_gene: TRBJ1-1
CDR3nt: TGCGCCAGCAGCCACGCCGACAGGGGACCTCAGAACACTGAAGCTTTCTTT
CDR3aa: CASSHADRGPQNTEAFF

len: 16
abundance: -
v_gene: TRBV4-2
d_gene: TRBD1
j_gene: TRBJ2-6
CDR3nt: TGTGCCAGCAGCCAAGTGAGGGGGCCTTGGGCCAACGTCCTGACTTTC
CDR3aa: CASSQVRGPWANVLTF

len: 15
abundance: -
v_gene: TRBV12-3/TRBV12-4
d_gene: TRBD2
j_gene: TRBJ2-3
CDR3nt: TGTGCCAGCAGGATAGCGGGGGACCCGGAGGATACGCAGTATTTT
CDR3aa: CASRIAGDPEDTQYF

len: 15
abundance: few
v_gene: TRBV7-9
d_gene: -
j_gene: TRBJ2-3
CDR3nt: TGTGCCAGCAGCCGTACACTGGGTGGCACAGATACGCAGTATTTT
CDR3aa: CASSRTLGGTDTQYF

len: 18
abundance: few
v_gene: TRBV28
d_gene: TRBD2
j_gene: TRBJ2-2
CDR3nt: TGTGCCAGCAGCCCGCTCCCGCTAGCGGGGGGGAACACCGGGGAGCTGTTTTTT
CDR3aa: CASSPLPLAGGNTGELFF

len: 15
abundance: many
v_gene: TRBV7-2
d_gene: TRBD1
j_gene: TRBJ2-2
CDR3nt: TGTGCCAGCAGCCAGACAGGGGCGGGCACCGGGGAGCTGTTTTTT
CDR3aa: CASSQTGAGTGELFF

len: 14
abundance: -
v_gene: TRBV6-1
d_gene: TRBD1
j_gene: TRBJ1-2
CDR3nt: TGTGCCAGCAGTGTCAACAGGGGTGACTATGGCTACACCTTC
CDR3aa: CASSVNRGDYGYTF

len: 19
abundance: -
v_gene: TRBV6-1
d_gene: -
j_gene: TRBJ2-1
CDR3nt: TGTGCCAGCAGTGAAAGGAATACCGGGACTGCGAGCTCCTACAATGAGCAGTTCTTC
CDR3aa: CASSERNTGTASSYNEQFF

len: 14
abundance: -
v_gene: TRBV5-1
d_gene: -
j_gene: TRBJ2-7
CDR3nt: TGCGCCAGCAGCTTGGTAGTGGGATCGGACGAGCAGTACTTC
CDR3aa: CASSLVVGSDEQYF

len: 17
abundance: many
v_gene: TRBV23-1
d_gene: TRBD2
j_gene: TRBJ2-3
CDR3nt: TGCGCCAGCAGCCTGCCCTGGGGGGGAATCGGCACAGATACGCAGTATTTT
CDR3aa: CASSLPWGGIGTDTQYF

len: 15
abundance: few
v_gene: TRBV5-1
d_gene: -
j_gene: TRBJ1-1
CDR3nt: TGCGCCAGCAGCGGCCGGGGCGTGGGGAACACTGAAGCTTTCTTT
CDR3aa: CASSGRGVGNTEAFF

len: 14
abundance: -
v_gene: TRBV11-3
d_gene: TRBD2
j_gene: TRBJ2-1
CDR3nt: TGTGCCAGCAGCTCCGGGACTAGCCTCGAGGAGCAGTTCTTC
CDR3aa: CASSSGTSLEEQFF

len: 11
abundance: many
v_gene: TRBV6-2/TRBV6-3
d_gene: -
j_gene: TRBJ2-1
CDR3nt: TGTGCCAGCAGTTACGTGTATGAGCAGTTCTTC
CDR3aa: CASSYVYEQFF

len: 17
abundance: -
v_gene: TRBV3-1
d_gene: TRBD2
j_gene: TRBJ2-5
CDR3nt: TGTGCCAGCAGCCAAGATTGGGGACTAGCGGACCAAGAGACCCAGTACTTC
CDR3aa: CASSQDWGLADQETQYF

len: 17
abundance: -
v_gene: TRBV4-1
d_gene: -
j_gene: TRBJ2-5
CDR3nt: TGCGCCAGCAGCCAAATGTCTAGAAGGAGGGCAGAAGAGACCCAGTACTTC
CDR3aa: CASSQMSRRRAEETQYF

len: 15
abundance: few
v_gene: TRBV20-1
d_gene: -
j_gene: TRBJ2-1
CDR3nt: TGCAGTGCCCCCCGTCGGGCAGACTTCCCTGATGAGCAGTTCTTC
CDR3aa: CSAPRRADFPDEQFF

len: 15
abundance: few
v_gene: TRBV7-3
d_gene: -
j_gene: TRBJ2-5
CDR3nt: TGTGCCAGCAGCCCCTCGCCCCTCCGGGGAGAGACCCAGTACTTC
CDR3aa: CASSPSPLRGETQYF

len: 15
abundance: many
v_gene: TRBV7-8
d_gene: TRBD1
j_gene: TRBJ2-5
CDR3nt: TGTGCCAGCAGCTCCCCGGACAGGGGTAAAGAGACCCAGTACTTC
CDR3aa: CASSSPDRGKETQYF

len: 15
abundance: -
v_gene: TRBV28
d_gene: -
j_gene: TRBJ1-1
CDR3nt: TGTGCCAGCAGCCCATGGAGTGTCACGAACACTGAAGCTTTCTTT
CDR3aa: CASSPWSVTNTEAFF

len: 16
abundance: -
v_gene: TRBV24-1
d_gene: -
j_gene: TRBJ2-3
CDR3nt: TGTGCCACCAGTGATTGGGGTAGCGGTAGCACAGATACGCAGTATTTT
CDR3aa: CATSDWGSGSTDTQYF

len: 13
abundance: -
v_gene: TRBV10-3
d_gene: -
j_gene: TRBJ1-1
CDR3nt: TGTGCCATCAGTGACTATGGGGGAACGGAAGCTTTCTTT
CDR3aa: CAISDYGGTEAFF

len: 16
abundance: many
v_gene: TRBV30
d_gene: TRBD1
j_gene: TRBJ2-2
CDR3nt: TGTGCCTGGAGTACCTTACAGGGGGGAGGACCCGGGGAGCTGTTTTTT
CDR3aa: CAWSTLQGGGPGELFF